This TCR beta chain was sequenced in a study of CD8+CD57+ T cells in acquired aplastic anemia. In the study overall: Sorted CD4+ and CD8+ cell DNA averaged around 3.5 ug. CD4+ cell libraries from healthy donors averaged approximately 10 million reads.

The germline V gene has CDR1 LGHNA and CDR2 YNFKEQ. The CDR3 has 16 residues. The study's findings and limits: In common between the patients and the controls were some 29 CD8+ CDR3 sequences.

CDR3 and TCR beta VDJ profiling relied on a genomic DNA template. TCRdb re-derived calls from the reads in MiXCR, one entry per CDR3 protein. The table includes about 130,000 distinct CDR3 sequences, 40% to 60% detected once. This clonotype was seen ten or more times. Its target is not known. Sequence at one end of the junction differs from germline and may be a read error. The chain carries TRBV4-2 and TRBJ2-7; 11 nucleotides align to TRBD2. The TCR originated in a human donor in good health, serving as a control. The sequenced sample was sorted CD4+, CD8+, or CD8+CD57+ T cells (not recorded which) from PBMCs. This chain's CDR3 is CASSKELAGGSYEQYF. The DNA of the CDR3 is TGTGCCAGCAGCAAAGAATTAGCGGGGGGGTCCTACGAGCAGTACTTC.